This record concerns one T cell receptor beta chain sequence. Using immunoSEQ multiplex PCR, the repertoire was profiled, and TCRdb retains in-frame clones only, with some absent. The table has under 100,000 clones, almost 96% seen once. The sample originates from a study of technical replicates of blood from a few donors. CDR3 size: 14 residues. Germline V gene sequence: CDR1 SGHRS, CDR2 YFSETQ. V was shortened by 7 bases and J by 0 bases, with 14 bases between the two germline ends. The clonotype was recovered from a human donor in good health. The rearrangement uses TRBV5-1 and TRBJ2-7; D is uncertain. Sequenced input: T cells isolated from PBMCs. Here the CDR3 DNA reads TGCGCCAGCCAGCGTATTCCTAGCTCCTACGAGCAGTACTTC. Residues: CASQRIPSSYEQYF.